This T cell receptor (beta chain) was observed in a study of Tregs in tolerant kidney transplant recipients (dated by TCRdb to the late 2010s). Background on the whole study: Before combined kidney and bone marrow transplantation, this study identified donor-specific regulatory T cells using TCRbeta sequencing and then followed those same cells after transplant. TCRbeta repertoire sequencing was used in a few healthy controls to compare several ways of expanding Tregs specific for an allogeneic donor. Beyond this particular receptor, the publication reports: The most biologically relevant and donor-specific TCRbeta repertoire appeared to be identified by expanding Tregs with activated donor B cells. Biological reproducibility was not directly addressed, though technical replication error appeared minimal. The study was constrained by small patient numbers, and validation of the findings is required in larger populations and under other immunosuppression protocols.

A word on this clone: This clone's antigen is unknown. No base quality information exists; no much larger clone differs at one position.

For TCRbeta CDR3 sequencing, genomic DNA was extracted from sorted cells using the QIAGEN DNeasy Blood and Tissue Kit. Through immunoSEQ, high-throughput TCRbeta CDR3 sequencing was done commercially, including PCR amplification with internal controls and bias correction. The paper's data handling went like this. A unique productive TCRbeta sequence was defined by the CDR3 nucleotide sequence when primers matched, and otherwise by the CDR3 amino acid sequence together with the Vbeta and Jbeta genes. To correct for sorting error, sequences found in more than one sorted population at a frequency ratio of 2:1 or less were discarded, and the remaining shared sequences were assigned to the population with the higher frequency. Donor-reactive sequences were defined as at least 5-fold expanded in CFSE-low cells versus unstimulated cells, with frequency of at least 0.01% in CFSE-low cells. Jensen-Shannon divergence, calculated on the top 100 TCRbeta sequences ranked by frequency, was used to quantify repertoire divergence. For samples with multiple sequencing runs, sorting error was corrected in each run separately before the runs were combined. TCRdb's version of the immuneACCESS table is confined to in-frame rearrangements and falls short of the full clone set. An unresolved V gene accounts for under half of the shortfall where checked; the remainder is of unknown origin. V and J calls and clone size are copied from that table; D and trimming were computed from the DNA. The sample includes 40,000 to 50,000 clones, with roughly nine tenths observed a single time. The ten largest clonotypes hold about 0.71% of the sample.

The CDR3, from cysteine to phenylalanine, totals 13 residues. Of the read, only the CDR3 DNA is kept; its 39 bases are in frame from base 1. Relative to germline, V is missing 1 base and J is missing 15 bases, with 10 bases of the junction outside any gene match. From a lookup of the germline V gene, CDR1 and CDR2 are SGHRS and YFSETQ. Unstimulated Tregs (CD4+CD25+CD127-), CD4+ non-Tregs (CD4+CD25-), CD4 and CD8 cells were FACS-sorted from thawed PBMCs. Prior to Treg sorting, thawed PBMCs were rested overnight with 200 IU/ml IL-2 at 37 degrees C. Healthy control blood came either as purchased buffy coats or from healthy volunteers. Healthy control blood was separated into PBMCs by Ficoll density gradient and cryopreserved, and patient PBMCs were collected both before and after transplant.

This receptor was taken from a human donor in good health. The chain is assembled from TRBV5-1 and TRBJ2-1; 7 bases in between match TRBD1. Material: Tregs from blood. The CDR3 has the sequence CASSLSEVSGGFF. The nucleotides are TGCGCCAGCAGCTTGTCAGAGGTCTCAGGGGGGTTCTTC. With the portions outside the CDR3 filled from the reference TRBV5-1 and TRBJ2-1 genes, the complete variable region becomes KAGVTQTPRYLIKTRGQQVTLSCSPISGHRSVSWYQQTPGQGLQFLFEYFSETQRNKGNFPGRFSGRQFSNSRSEMNVSTLELGDSALYLCASSLSEVSGGFFGPGTRLTVL.